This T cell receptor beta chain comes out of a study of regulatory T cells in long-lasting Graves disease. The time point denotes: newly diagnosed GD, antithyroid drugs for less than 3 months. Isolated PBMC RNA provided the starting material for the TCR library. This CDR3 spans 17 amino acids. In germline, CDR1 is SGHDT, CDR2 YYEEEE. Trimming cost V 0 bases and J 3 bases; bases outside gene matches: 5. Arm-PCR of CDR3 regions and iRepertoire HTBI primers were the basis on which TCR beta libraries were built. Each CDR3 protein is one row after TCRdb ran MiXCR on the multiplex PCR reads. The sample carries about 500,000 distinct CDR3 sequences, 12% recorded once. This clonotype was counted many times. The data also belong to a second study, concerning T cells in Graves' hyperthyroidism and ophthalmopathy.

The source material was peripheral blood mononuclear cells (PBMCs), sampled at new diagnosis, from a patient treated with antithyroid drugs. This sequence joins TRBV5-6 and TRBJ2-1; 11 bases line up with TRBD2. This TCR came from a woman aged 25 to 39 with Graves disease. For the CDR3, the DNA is TGTGCCAGCAGCTTGGCCTTAGCGGGAGGGTTCTACAATGAGCAGTTCTTC. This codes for CASSLALAGGFYNEQFF.